This TCR beta chain emerged from a study of blood T cell repertoires in COVID-19. Study as a whole: From the United States, Italy and Spain came samples of acute and convalescent COVID-19.

The repertoire was sequenced with immunoSEQ multiplex PCR; TCRdb's copy has only in-frame clones and lacks some. The repertoire holds some 530,000 clones, approximately 90% seen once, with around 8% in the top ten. In its sample, this clone was seen a few times. The CDR3 runs 14 residues. V shed 5 bases, J shed 5 bases, and the junction held 7 bases outside the gene matches. Germline V gene lookup returns CDR1 SEHNR and CDR2 FQNEAQ (reference sequence). Across about two dozen US areas, participants ranged in age from roughly 18 to 95 years. Donors were grouped by their self-reported clinical history. Recovery among Cohort 3 donors was established by two negative PCRs, clearance, or symptom resolution.

J is TRBJ2-3 and V is TRBV7-9; the match to TRBD1 covers 7 bases. This TCR was recovered from a woman in her sixties or seventies who had recovered from COVID-19. The source material was PBMCs or T cells enriched from blood (not recorded which). The DNA of the CDR3 is TGTGCCAGCAGCCCAGGGGGAAGGAAAGATACGCAGTATTTT. It specifies CASSPGGRKDTQYF.